The rows below give T cell receptor beta chains drawn from one sample of a study of sequential checkpoint blockade in melanoma. Only in-frame clones appear in the TCRdb table, and some are missing; sequencing was by immunoSEQ multiplex PCR. The sample yields about 2,300 clones, roughly 28% seen once. This sample comprised tumor tissue (inferred from file names), obtained from a patient given nivolumab and ipilimumab in sequence. The receptors come from a human donor with melanoma. Each CDR3 is given with its conserved first and last residue. The order of the fields is D gene, V gene, J gene, clone size, CDR3 protein, CDR3 DNA. The D gene is left open where the match is weak. The size entry is marked missing in some rows and otherwise reads once, few, many or a size class.

.	TRBV30	TRBJ1-5	.	CAWSSGGDQPQHF	TGTGCCTGGTCAAGCGGGGGGGACCAGCCCCAGCATTTT
TRBD1	TRBV5-1	TRBJ2-7	once	CASSLGDRVYEQYF	TGCGCCAGCAGCTTGGGGGACAGGGTGTACGAGCAGTACTTC
.	TRBV9	TRBJ1-2	few	CASSAVRVAYGYTF	TGTGCCAGCAGTGCGGTTCGGGTGGCCTATGGCTACACCTTC
TRBD2	TRBV11-3	TRBJ2-2	few	CASSSGLAGVYTGELFF	TGTGCCAGCAGCTCGGGACTAGCGGGGGTTTACACCGGGGAGCTGTTTTTT
.	TRBV7-1	TRBJ2-2	.	CASSPRGPGELFF	TGTGCCAGCAGCCCCCGAGGGCCTGGGGAGCTGTTTTTT
TRBD2	TRBV9	TRBJ2-5	.	CASSVGTSGSQETQYF	TGTGCCAGCAGCGTAGGGACTAGCGGGTCCCAAGAGACCCAGTACTTC
.	TRBV14	TRBJ2-1	.	CASSQGAGEQFF	TGTGCCAGCAGCCAGGGGGCCGGGGAGCAGTTCTTC
TRBD1	TRBV29-1	TRBJ2-1	.	CSVEGDSYSYNEQFF	TGCAGCGTTGAAGGGGACAGTTACTCCTACAATGAGCAGTTCTTC
.	TRBV28	TRBJ1-5	.	CASSLVGYQPQHF	TGTGCCAGCAGTTTGGTAGGGTACCAGCCCCAGCATTTT
.	TRBV6-8	TRBJ1-3	medium-sized	CASSSLLGSGNTIYF	TGTGCCAGCAGCTCCCTATTGGGCTCTGGAAACACCATATATTTT
TRBD1	TRBV18	TRBJ2-7	.	CASSPPIRDRTSLEQYF	TGTGCCAGCTCACCACCGATCCGGGACAGGACATCTCTCGAGCAGTACTTC
.	TRBV28	TRBJ2-7	.	CASSSTISPYEQYF	TGTGCCAGCAGTTCGACAATTTCCCCCTACGAGCAGTACTTC
.	TRBV11-3	TRBJ1-4	.	CASSRGRETGGEKLFF	TGTGCCAGCAGTAGGGGGAGGGAAACGGGCGGTGAAAAACTGTTTTTT
.	TRBV6-8	TRBJ1-1	.	CASSYFGDTEAFF	TGTGCCAGCAGTTACTTCGGGGACACTGAAGCTTTCTTT